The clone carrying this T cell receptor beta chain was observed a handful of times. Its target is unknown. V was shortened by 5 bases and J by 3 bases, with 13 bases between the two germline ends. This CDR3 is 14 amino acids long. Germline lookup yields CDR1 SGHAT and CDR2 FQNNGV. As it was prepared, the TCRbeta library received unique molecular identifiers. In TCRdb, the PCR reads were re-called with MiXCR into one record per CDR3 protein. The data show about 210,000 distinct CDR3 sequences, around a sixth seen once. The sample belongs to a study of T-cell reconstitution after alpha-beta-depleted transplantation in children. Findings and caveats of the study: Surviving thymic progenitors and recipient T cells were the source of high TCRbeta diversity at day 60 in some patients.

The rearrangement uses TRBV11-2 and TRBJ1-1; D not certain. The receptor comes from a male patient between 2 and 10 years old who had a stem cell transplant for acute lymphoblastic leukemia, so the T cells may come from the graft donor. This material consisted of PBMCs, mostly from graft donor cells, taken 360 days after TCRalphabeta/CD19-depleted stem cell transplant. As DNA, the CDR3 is TGTGCCAGCAGCGTAACTCCTGGAGACACTGAAGCTTTCTTT. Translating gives CASSVTPGDTEAFF. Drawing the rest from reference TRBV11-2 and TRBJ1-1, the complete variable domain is EAGVAQSPRYKIIEKRQSVAFWCNPISGHATLYWYQQILGQGPKLLIQFQNNGVVDDSQLPKDRFSAERLKGVDSTLKIQPAKLEDSAVYLCASSVTPGDTEAFFGQGTRLTVV.